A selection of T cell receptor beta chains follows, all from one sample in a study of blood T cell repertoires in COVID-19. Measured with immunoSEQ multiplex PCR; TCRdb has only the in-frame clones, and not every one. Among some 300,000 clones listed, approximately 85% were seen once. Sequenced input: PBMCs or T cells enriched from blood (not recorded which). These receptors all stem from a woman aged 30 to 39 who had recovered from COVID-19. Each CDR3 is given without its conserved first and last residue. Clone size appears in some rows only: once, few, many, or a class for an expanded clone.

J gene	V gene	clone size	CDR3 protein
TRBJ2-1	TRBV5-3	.	ARSSPGWEQF
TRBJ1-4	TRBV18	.	ASSPPKDGGNEKLF
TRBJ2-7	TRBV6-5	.	ATKQGTYEQY
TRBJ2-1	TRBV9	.	ASSPRTSGYGGIFEQF
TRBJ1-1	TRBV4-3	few	ASSLDFSNTEAF
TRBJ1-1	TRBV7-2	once	ASSLTGITEAF
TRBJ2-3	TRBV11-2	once	ASSLGARPINTQY
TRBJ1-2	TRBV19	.	ASNFLGGYGYT
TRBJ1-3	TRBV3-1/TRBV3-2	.	ASSQVWGQGNSGNTIY
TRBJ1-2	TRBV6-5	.	ASSIQGDYGYT
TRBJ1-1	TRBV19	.	ASTAQGRGTEAF
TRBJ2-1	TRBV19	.	ARMKGYALFSEQF
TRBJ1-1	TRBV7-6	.	ASSQGTGGNTEAF
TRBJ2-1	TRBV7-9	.	ASSIGTGGYNEQF
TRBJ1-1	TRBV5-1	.	ASTTGVGGFTEAF
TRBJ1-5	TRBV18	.	ASSSRGGIVNQPQH
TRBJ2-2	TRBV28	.	ASSNSGGFGELF
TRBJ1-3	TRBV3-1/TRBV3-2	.	ASSLTRGSGNTIY
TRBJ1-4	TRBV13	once	ASSPDSNEKLF
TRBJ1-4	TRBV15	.	ATRRDRGHEKLF
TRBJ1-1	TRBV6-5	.	ASSYSRGRTDTEAF